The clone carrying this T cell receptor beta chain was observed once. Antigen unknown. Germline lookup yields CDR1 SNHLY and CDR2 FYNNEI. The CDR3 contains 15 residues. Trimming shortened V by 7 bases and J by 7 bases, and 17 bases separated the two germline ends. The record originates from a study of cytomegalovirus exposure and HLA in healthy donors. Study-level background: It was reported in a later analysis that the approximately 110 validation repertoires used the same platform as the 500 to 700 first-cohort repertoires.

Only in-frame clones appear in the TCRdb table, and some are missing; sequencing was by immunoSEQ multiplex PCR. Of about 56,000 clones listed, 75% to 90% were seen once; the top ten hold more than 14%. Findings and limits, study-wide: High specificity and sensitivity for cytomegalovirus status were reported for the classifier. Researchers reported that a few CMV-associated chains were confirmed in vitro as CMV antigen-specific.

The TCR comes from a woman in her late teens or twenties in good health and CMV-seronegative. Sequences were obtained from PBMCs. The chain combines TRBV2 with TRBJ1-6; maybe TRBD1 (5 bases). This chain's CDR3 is CASTQGLVGNSPLHF. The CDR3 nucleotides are TGTGCCAGCACCCAGGGTTTGGTAGGGAATTCACCCCTCCACTTT.